This T cell receptor (beta chain) was sequenced in a study of CD8 T cells in ankylosing spondylitis. Findings and limits, study-wide: Past research had described some motif variants in reactive arthritis synovial fluid and blood.

This clonotype was seen repeatedly, ten times or more. Antigen unknown. The germline gives CDR1 SNHLY, CDR2 FYNNEI. Trimming removed 5 bases from V and 6 bases from J; junction bases left unmatched: 8. The CDR3 runs to 15 residues. A quantitative 5'-RACE method, one with molecular barcodes, was used to make TCR beta libraries. TCRdb analysed the 5' RACE reads with MiXCR anew, one entry per CDR3 protein. The sample lists about 170,000 distinct CDR3 sequences, about a sixth occurring once. Sequencing was done on a sample of blood, either unsorted or a sorted T cell fraction (not recorded which). This chain links TRBV2 with TRBJ2-1; 9 bases are shared with TRBD2. The receptor's source is a male donor with ankylosing spondylitis or in good health (not recorded which). CDR3 protein: CASSSLGAGGNEQFF. DNA of the CDR3: TGTGCCAGCAGTTCCTTAGGAGCGGGAGGCAATGAGCAGTTCTTC.